A single sample gave rise to the 13 T cell receptor beta chains below, sequenced in a study of cytomegalovirus exposure and HLA in healthy donors. 13 Jbeta primers and 60 Vbeta primers were used for the PCR. Assay: immunoSEQ multiplex PCR; the TCRdb copy retains only in-frame clones and omits some. The table shows over 75,000 clones, with about a tenth occurring only once. The sample was PBMCs. These receptors originate from a man aged 50 to 59 in good health and CMV-seropositive.

The gene calls are TRBV6-5 and TRBJ1-2; 7 bases are a match to TRBD1. The ends lost 6 bases at V and 4 bases at J; junction bases unmatched: 8. The length of the CDR3 is 14 residues. CDR1 is MNHEY, CDR2 SVGAGI, per germline. The CDR3 is CASSPGQKTYGYTF. CDR3 coding DNA: TGTGCCAGCAGCCCGGGACAGAAGACCTATGGCTACACCTTC.

This clone was picked up a small number of times. The genes are TRBV27 and TRBJ2-7; perhaps TRBD1 as D (5 bases). From germline, CDR1 is MNHEY and CDR2 SMNVEV (reference sequence). The V and J ends lost 3 bases and 8 bases respectively, with 17 bases between them. The length of the CDR3 is 14 residues. Written as DNA, the CDR3 is TGTGCCAGCAGTTTGGAGCAGGGCAGCGTCAAGCAGTACTTC. It is translated as CASSLEQGSVKQYF.

This clone was counted a few times. The rearrangement joins TRBV11-1 to TRBJ2-1; weak D call: TRBD2 (7 bases). Germline V gene sequence: CDR1 SGHAT, CDR2 FQDESV (reference sequence). CDR3 size: 15 residues. Between the trimmed V and J ends, which lost 6 bases and 0 bases, there was a span of 12 bases. The CDR3 reads CASSRGAGSYNEQFF. The CDR3 bases are TGTGCCAGCAGTCGGGGGGCGGGCTCCTACAATGAGCAGTTCTTC.

The rearrangement links TRBV6-5 to TRBJ2-7, with 10 bases that match TRBD1. Looked up from germline, CDR1 is MNHEY and CDR2 is SVGAGI. The V segment lost 0 bases and the J segment 2 bases; nucleotides outside the gene matches: 1. This CDR3 comprises 15 residues. This CDR3 reads CASSYSGQGPYEQYF. The CDR3 DNA is TGTGCCAGCAGTTACTCGGGACAGGGGCCCTACGAGCAGTACTTC.

This clone has a handful of counts. The chain couples TRBV27 to TRBJ2-7; 9 nucleotides line up with TRBD1. Germline V gene sequence: CDR1 MNHEY, CDR2 SMNVEV (reference sequence). J gave up 3 bases and V 5 bases, and 8 bases lay outside the gene matches. The CDR3 has 15 amino acids. This CDR3 reads CASSLLQGAGYEQYF. The CDR3 nucleotides read TGTGCCAGCAGTCTCTTACAGGGGGCGGGCTACGAGCAGTACTTC.

The J gene is TRBJ2-3, the V gene TRBV29-1, with D possibly TRBD2 on 5 matching bases. Looked up from germline, CDR1 is SQVTM and CDR2 is ANQGSEA. V gave up 3 bases and J gave up 4 bases, with 8 bases separating them. CDR3 length equals 12 residues. Written as DNA, the CDR3 is TGCAGCGTTGACGAGGGAGCAGATACGCAGTATTTT. It translates to CSVDEGADTQYF.

This clone showed up just a few times. Other DNA sequences from this sample encode an identical CDR3 as well. The V call is TRBV6-1, the J call TRBJ2-5, with 7 bases fitting TRBD2. This CDR3 is 17 amino acids long. V lost 3 bases, J lost 7 bases, and 17 bases stayed unmatched. Per the germline V gene, CDR1 is MNHNS and CDR2 is SASEGT. The CDR3 DNA is TGTGCCAGCAGTGAGGCGCTTGGGGGGAGGGGTAAGATGACCCAGTACTTC. Its protein is CASSEALGGRGKMTQYF.

The table lists this clone with a few counts. The chain has TRBV21-1 and TRBJ2-7; the table calls TRBD2, which could not be checked here. TRBV21-1 constitutes a pseudogene. The CDR3 is 19 amino acids. CDR3 sequence: CASSNRTNFGQRDYYEQYF. For the CDR3, the DNA is TGTGCCAGCAGCAACCGGACTAACTTCGGACAAAGGGATTACTACGAGCAGTACTTC.

The CDR3 DNA follows: TGTGCTAGTGGTAGAATTCGTGGGACAGGGGGGAACGAGCAGTACTTC. Translated, it gives CASGRIRGTGGNEQYF. The chain is built from TRBV12-5 and TRBJ2-7; TRBD1 agrees at 11 bases. Germline CDR1 reads LGHNT; CDR2 reads FRNRAP. Trimming cost V 5 bases and J 5 bases; bases outside gene matches: 11. The length of the CDR3 is 16 residues.

V usage is TRBV28 and J usage is TRBJ2-7; tentative D call: TRBD2 (6 bases). CDR1 is MDHEN, CDR2 SYDVKM, per germline. This CDR3 spans 15 amino acids. Trimming took off 7 bases at V and 3 bases at J, with 19 bases between the two ends. The CDR3 DNA is TGTGCCAGCATGGGGGAGACACTGACTAGCTACGAGCAGTACTTC. Residues: CASMGETLTSYEQYF.

This clone showed up just a few times. The V and J genes are TRBV6-5 and TRBJ1-5; 8 bases line up with TRBD1. The ends lost 7 bases at V and 6 bases at J; junction bases unmatched: 8. This CDR3 comprises 14 residues. Germline assignment: CDR1 MNHEY and CDR2 SVGAGI. This CDR3 reads CASKSGQGGQPQHF. In nucleotides, the CDR3 is TGTGCCAGCAAATCAGGACAGGGCGGTCAGCCCCAGCATTTT.

This rearrangement joins TRBV11-2 to TRBJ2-1; 10 bases agree with TRBD1. The CDR3 is made up of 13 amino acids. Per the germline V gene, CDR1 is SGHAT and CDR2 is FQNNGV. V lost 8 bases to trimming and J lost 7 bases; unmatched junction nucleotides: 5. The CDR3 loop reads CASLSGQGNEQFF. CDR3 DNA sequence: TGTGCCAGCCTTTCGGGACAGGGGAATGAGCAGTTCTTC.

This clone was detected only a few times. V is TRBV19 and J is TRBJ2-1; 12 bases align to TRBD2. The junction had 10 bases not matched to a gene; V was cut back by 7 bases and J by 0 bases. Looked up from germline, CDR1 is LNHDA and CDR2 is SQIVND (reference sequence). This CDR3 comprises 18 residues. This chain's CDR3 is CASTRLAGDGGSYNEQFF. The CDR3 coding sequence is TGTGCCAGTACGCGACTAGCGGGAGACGGTGGCTCCTACAATGAGCAGTTCTTC.